Each of the 23 T cell receptor beta chains below was sequenced from the same sample in a study of T cells in Graves' hyperthyroidism and ophthalmopathy. Regions amplified from RNA transcripts were the TCR beta CDR3 regions. Carried out on the TCR CDR3, a first-round RT-PCR used the HTBI primer set. TCRdb called the multiplex PCR reads again in MiXCR, with one record for every CDR3 protein. There are about 640,000 distinct CDR3 sequences in the sample; around 20% occur only once, and roughly 30% lies in the top ten. Sequenced material: blood. The receptors were sampled from a man aged 25-45 years with Graves' ophthalmopathy.

V usage is TRBV15 and J usage is TRBJ2-1, with TRBD2 as a possible D gene (6 bases). The CDR3 extends over 14 amino acids. From germline, CDR1 is LNHNV and CDR2 YYDKDF (reference sequence). V lost 3 bases and J lost 7, with 13 bases in between. The CDR3 is CATSRAGTGNEQFF. The DNA for the CDR3 is TGTGCCACCAGCAGGGCGGGAACGGGGAATGAGCAGTTCTTC. Full variable domain (rest looked up from reference TRBV15 and TRBJ2-1): DAMVIQNPRYQVTQFGKPVTLSCSQTLNHNVMYWYQQKSSQAPKLLFHYYDKDFNNEADTPDNFQSRRPNTSFCFLDIRSPGLGDTAMYLCATSRAGTGNEQFFGPGTRLTVL.

This clonotype was counted many times. The CDR3 nucleotides are TGCAGTGGTCAAGGGGTACTAGCGGGAGCCCTCACAGATACGCAGTATTTT. Protein product: CSGQGVLAGALTDTQYF. The chain has TRBV20-1 and TRBJ2-3; the match to TRBD2 covers 11 bases. The CDR3 is made up of 17 amino acids. The V gene end was trimmed by 7 bases and the J gene end by 2 bases; junction bases not matched to a gene: 14. Germline CDR1 DFQATT, CDR2 SNEGSKA (reference sequence).

This clonotype came up many times. V gene TRBV28 combines with J gene TRBJ1-1; the match to TRBD1 covers 9 bases. Germline V gives CDR1 MDHEN, CDR2 SYDVKM. J was trimmed by 11 bases and V by 3 bases; bases with no gene match: 7. The CDR3 is 13 residues long. The chain's CDR3 is CASSFGDRVFAFF. In nucleotides, the CDR3 is TGTGCCAGCAGTTTTGGGGACAGGGTTTTCGCTTTCTTT.

Note on this clonotype: At one end, the junction sequence differs from germline, possibly due to a read error. The V gene is TRBV10-3, the J gene TRBJ2-5, with TRBD2 as a possible D gene (5 bases). The CDR3 is 13 amino acids. The germline V gene has CDR1 ENHRY and CDR2 SYGVKD. The CDR3 here is CAISDGPRETQHF. CDR3 DNA: TGTGCCATCAGCGACGGGCCTAGGGAGACCCAGCACTTC.

Many counts were recorded for this clonotype. The chain joins TRBV2 to TRBJ2-7; 11 bases align to TRBD2. Looked up from germline, CDR1 is SNHLY and CDR2 is FYNNEI. CDR3 length equals 15 residues. V lost 6 bases and J lost 6; bases outside the gene matches: 10. In nucleotides, the CDR3 is TGTGCCAGCAGACAGAGTTTAGCGGGAGGGCTCGAGCAGTACTTC. This gives the protein CASRQSLAGGLEQYF.

The chain uses TRBV28 and TRBJ2-7; D assignment may be TRBD1 or TRBD2 (5 bases each). V was cut by 6 bases and J by 6 bases, with 18 bases left in between. Germline CDR1 is MDHEN and CDR2 is SYDVKM. The CDR3 is 14 residues long. The CDR3 region has the DNA TGTGCCAGCAGACCACCGGGACCGTACTCCGAGCAGTACTTC. It is translated as CASRPPGPYSEQYF.

The rearrangement uses TRBV9 and TRBJ2-7; D not resolved. Per germline, CDR1 SGDLS and CDR2 YYNGEE. This CDR3 comprises 15 residues. V lost 4 bases to trimming and J lost 3 bases, with 17 bases between them. This CDR3 reads CASSSRSGLDYEQYF. CDR3 sequence (DNA): TGTGCCAGCAGCTCGAGAAGTGGGCTAGACTACGAGCAGTACTTC.

The chain recombines TRBV2 with TRBJ2-5; D unclear. V was shortened by 6 bases and J by 2 bases, with 7 bases between the two germline ends. Looked up from germline, CDR1 is SNHLY and CDR2 is FYNNEI. The CDR3 spans 12 residues. CDR3 sequence (DNA): TGTGCCAGCAGCGCCGCACAAGAGACCCAGTACTTC. Translation gives CASSAAQETQYF. The whole variable domain, filled in from reference TRBV2 and TRBJ2-5, reads EPEVTQTPSHQVTQMGQEVILRCVPISNHLYFYWYRQILGQKVEFLVSFYNNEISEKSEIFDDQFSVERPDGSNFTLKIRSTKLEDSAMYFCASSAAQETQYFGPGTRLLVL.

Many counts were recorded for this clonotype. CDR3 bases: TGTGCCTGGAGTGTACGGGGTGTTAACACTGAAGCTTTCTTT. It is translated as CAWSVRGVNTEAFF. The V gene is TRBV30, the J gene TRBJ1-1; D gene uncertain. The V end was cut by 0 bases, the J end by 2 bases, with 10 bases between. The CDR3 has 14 amino acids. Germline CDR1 reads GTSNPN; CDR2 reads SVGIG (reference sequence). Filled out from reference TRBV30 and TRBJ1-1, the complete variable domain reads SQTIHQWPATLVQPVGSPLSLECTVEGTSNPNLYWYRQAAGRGLQLLFYSVGIGQISSEVPQNLSASRPQDRQFILSSKKLLLSDSGFYLCAWSVRGVNTEAFFGQGTRLTVV.

This clonotype was seen a few times. The gene calls are TRBV6-1 and TRBJ1-4; D possibly corresponds to TRBD1 (5 bases). Germline CDR1 is MNHNS and CDR2 is SASEGT. The CDR3 has 14 residues. Trimming pared 5 bases from V and 5 bases from J, leaving 12 bases between. DNA for the CDR3: TGTGCCAGCAGTTGGGTAGGGGAGAATGAAAAACTGTTTTTT. Translation: CASSWVGENEKLFF.

This rearrangement joins TRBV6-1 to TRBJ1-5; D call uncertain. The ends were cut back, 1 base at V and 0 bases at J, with 7 bases in the middle. CDR3 length equals 15 residues. Per the germline V gene, CDR1 is MNHNS and CDR2 is SASEGT. CDR3 amino acids: CASSEEIDSNQPQHF. CDR3 bases: TGTGCCAGCAGTGAAGAGATAGATAGCAATCAGCCCCAGCATTTT.

This rearrangement joins TRBV27 to TRBJ2-3; D perhaps matches TRBD1 (5 bases). Deletions cut 3 bases from V and 3 bases from J, with 13 bases between. The CDR3 spans 15 residues. Germline loops: CDR1 MNHEY, CDR2 SMNVEV (reference sequence). CDR3 protein: CASSFLGRATDTQYF. The CDR3 DNA reads as TGTGCCAGCAGTTTTTTAGGCAGGGCTACAGATACGCAGTATTTT.

This clonotype turned up a few times. V gene TRBV7-2 combines with J gene TRBJ2-7; 12 bases are shared with TRBD2. The V gene end was trimmed by 4 bases and the J gene end by 6 bases; junction bases not matched to a gene: 7. This CDR3 has 15 residues. Germline V gene data show CDR1 as SGHTA and CDR2 as FQGNSA. CDR3 in DNA: TGTGCCAGCAGCTCAGCGTCGACTAGCGGGAGCGAGCAGTACTTC. Encoded protein: CASSSASTSGSEQYF.

Ten or more counts support this clonotype. V and J are TRBV5-6 and TRBJ1-6; no clear D. The V end lost 0 bases, the J end lost 14 bases, and 18 bases lay between the germline ends. Germline CDR1 reads SGHDT; CDR2 reads YYEEEE. The CDR3 has 15 residues. CDR3 loop: CASSLVVEGFRTLHF. CDR3 DNA: TGTGCCAGCAGCTTGGTCGTTGAAGGGTTTCGGACCCTCCACTTT.

This chain uses TRBV20-1 with TRBJ1-1, with D unresolved. CDR1 and CDR2 (germline): DFQATT, SNEGSKA (reference sequence). The CDR3 covers 15 residues. Trimming left V 5 bases short and J 1 base short, with 17 bases between. The CDR3 DNA sequence: TGCAGTGCTGGACGGTTTGGACGGGGGAACACTGAAGCTTTCTTT. Translation gives CSAGRFGRGNTEAFF.

V and J are TRBV18 and TRBJ2-7; TRBD1 might be the D (6 bases). The J call may be mistaken, given a closer DNA end match to TRBJ2-1. Germline lookup yields CDR1 KGHSH and CDR2 LQKENI. There are 15 residues in the CDR3. CDR3 DNA: TGTGCCAGCTCACCAACAGGACAGTTCATCTACGAGCAGTTCTTC. Amino acid sequence: CASSPTGQFIYEQFF.

The rearrangement joins TRBV7-9 to TRBJ1-2; the D gene is possibly TRBD1 (5 bases). CDR1 is SEHNR and CDR2 is FQNEAQ in the germline V gene (reference sequence). There are 13 residues in the CDR3. V was shortened by 3 bases and J by 6 bases, with 11 bases between the two germline ends. The CDR3: CASSFSPGNGYTF. The CDR3, as DNA: TGTGCCAGCAGCTTTTCGCCAGGGAATGGCTACACCTTC. Filled out from reference TRBV7-9 and TRBJ1-2, the complete variable domain reads DTGVSQNPRHKITKRGQNVTFRCDPISEHNRLYWYRQTLGQGPEFLTYFQNEAQLEKSRLLSDRFSAERPKGSFSTLEIQRTEQGDSAMYLCASSFSPGNGYTFGSGTRLTVV.

The gene calls are TRBV7-2 and TRBJ2-7; 9 bases match TRBD2. V dropped 6 bases and J dropped 5; count of bases not matched to a gene: 11. Germline CDR1 and CDR2: SGHTA and FQGNSA. The CDR3 totals 15 residues. Written as DNA, the CDR3 is TGTGCCAGCAGTCCGGGCCCTAGCGGGACGGACGAGCAGTACTTC. Translated, it gives CASSPGPSGTDEQYF.

This chain links TRBV29-1 with TRBJ1-1; TRBD1 aligns across 8 bases. Germline CDR1 SQVTM, CDR2 ANQGSEA. V lost 1 base, J lost 4 bases, and 11 bases stayed unmatched. The CDR3 runs to 16 residues. This CDR3 reads CSVEAAGGWRVTEAFF. The CDR3 nucleotides read TGCAGCGTTGAAGCGGCAGGGGGCTGGAGAGTCACTGAAGCTTTCTTT. Using reference TRBV29-1 and TRBJ1-1 for the parts outside the CDR3, the full variable domain is SAVISQKPSRDICQRGTSLTIQCQVDSQVTMMFWYRQQPGQSLTLIATANQGSEATYESGFVIDKFPISRPNLTFSTLTVSNMSPEDSSIYLCSVEAAGGWRVTEAFFGQGTRLTVV.

This clonotype was seen many times. The chain carries TRBV11-2 and TRBJ2-3; TRBD2 agrees at 10 bases. The junction had 9 bases not matched to a gene; V was cut back by 5 bases and J by 4 bases. Germline-derived CDR1 and CDR2 are SGHAT and FQNNGV. This CDR3 has 16 amino acids. CDR3: CASSPRLAGPADTQYF. CDR3 DNA: TGTGCCAGCAGCCCCCGACTAGCGGGCCCCGCAGATACGCAGTATTTT.

This clonotype was recorded many times. The chain joins TRBV28 to TRBJ1-2; D not certain. The CDR3 is made up of 17 amino acids. Germline V gene lookup returns CDR1 MDHEN and CDR2 SYDVKM. V gave up 6 bases and J gave up 7 bases, with 27 bases separating them. The CDR3 DNA is TGTGCCAGCAGCTCCCGGGGTGCTCGGAGGACGGGCGCTGGCTACACCTTC. This translates into CASSSRGARRTGAGYTF.

This clonotype was detected a few times. This sequence joins TRBV12-3 or TRBV12-4 and TRBJ2-3; no firm D call. Deletions cut 5 bases from V and 11 bases from J, with 11 bases between. The CDR3 sequence is 11 residues long. The CDR3 nucleotides read TGTGCCAGCAGTCCCGCCTCACTGCAGTATTTT. It translates to CASSPASLQYF.

The sample holds many counts of this clonotype. The chain combines TRBV7-2 with TRBJ1-5; the D is unclear. Germline V gene sequence: CDR1 SGHTA, CDR2 FQGNSA. The CDR3 has 13 amino acids. V lost 5 bases to trimming and J lost 7 bases, with 12 bases between them. The DNA for the CDR3 is TGTGCCAGCAGCCCCGATGGAGTGCAGCCCCAGCATTTT. The encoded protein is CASSPDGVQPQHF.